The rows below give T cell receptor beta chains drawn from one sample of a study of beta chain features in type 1 diabetes. The protocol was immunoSEQ multiplex PCR, while the TCRdb copy is restricted to in-frame clones and leaves out a portion. The table has hundreds of thousands of clones, about a sixth seen once; the top ten hold 0.023%. Sequencing was carried out using naive CD4+ T cells from blood. The receptors were gathered from a woman between 18 and 29 years old in good health. Each CDR3 is given with its conserved first and last residue. The D gene is left open where the match is weak. A row's size may be missing; if present it is once, few, many or a size class.

abundance | j_gene | d_gene | v_gene | CDR3aa | CDR3nt
. | TRBJ1-1 | . | TRBV19 | CASRTGRHTEAFF | TGTGCCAGCAGGACCGGCCGGCACACTGAAGCTTTCTTT
. | TRBJ1-2 | . | TRBV27 | CASRSRVEGLGYTF | TGTGCCAGCAGGTCCCGTGTGGAAGGGCTGGGCTACACCTTC
. | TRBJ1-1 | . | TRBV6-1 | CASSEGRTNGGGLRAFF | TGTGCCAGCAGTGAAGGCAGAACGAACGGCGGGGGGCTGCGAGCTTTCTTT
. | TRBJ2-7 | . | TRBV11-2 | CASSLEGAGIGAEQYF | TGTGCCAGCAGCTTAGAGGGGGCCGGTATTGGTGCCGAGCAGTACTTC
. | TRBJ2-7 | TRBD2 | TRBV6-6 | CASSYKREGPYEQYF | TGTGCCAGCAGTTACAAGCGGGAGGGCCCCTACGAGCAGTACTTC
. | TRBJ1-1 | . | TRBV28 | CASSLSQGNTEAFF | TGTGCCAGCAGTTTATCCCAGGGGAACACTGAAGCTTTCTTT
few | TRBJ2-3 | TRBD2 | TRBV10-3 | CASEREWGTDTQYF | TGTGCCAGCGAGCGGGAGTGGGGGACAGATACGCAGTATTTT
many | TRBJ1-1 | TRBD1 | TRBV10-3 | CAIRGQGKNTEAFF | TGTGCCATCAGGGGACAGGGAAAGAACACTGAAGCTTTCTTT
. | TRBJ1-2 | . | TRBV7-9 | CASSPGPYGYTF | TGTGCCAGCAGCCCGGGCCCCTATGGCTACACCTTC
few | TRBJ1-5 | . | TRBV6-6 | CASQGSNQPQHF | TGTGCCAGCCAAGGGAGCAATCAGCCCCAGCATTTT
few | TRBJ2-3 | . | TRBV5-1 | CASSLGGLLSADTQYF | TGCGCCAGCAGCTTGGGAGGGCTCCTCTCCGCAGATACGCAGTATTTT
few | TRBJ1-1 | TRBD1 | TRBV9 | CASSVTGGAGNTEAFF | TGTGCCAGCAGCGTTACAGGGGGCGCTGGGAACACTGAAGCTTTCTTT
. | TRBJ2-1 | . | TRBV5-4 | CASSVSGYEQFF | TGTGCCAGCAGCGTCTCAGGTTATGAGCAGTTCTTC
. | TRBJ1-4 | . | TRBV5-1 | CASSLGGRADEKLFF | TGCGCCAGCAGCTTGGGGGGGCGCGCGGATGAAAAACTGTTTTTT
few | TRBJ2-2 | . | TRBV7-9 | CASHTGELFF | TGTGCCAGCCACACCGGGGAGCTGTTTTTT
few | TRBJ2-1 | . | TRBV11-2 | CATTVGTTLYNEQFF | TGTGCCACGACGGTAGGAACAACCCTATACAATGAGCAGTTCTTC
. | TRBJ2-1 | . | TRBV6-5 | CASSLRGHNEQFF | TGTGCCAGCAGTTTGAGGGGCCACAATGAGCAGTTCTTC
. | TRBJ2-1 | TRBD2 | TRBV5-6 | CASSLAVLSGRIYNEQFF | TGTGCCAGCAGCTTGGCCGTGCTTAGCGGGAGGATCTACAATGAGCAGTTCTTC
few | TRBJ2-5 | . | TRBV7-2 | CASSLGGTVETQYF | TGTGCCAGCAGCTTAGGGGGAACCGTGGAGACCCAGTACTTC
. | TRBJ2-3 | TRBD1 | TRBV11-3 | CASSRQGSTDTQYF | TGTGCCAGCAGCCGACAGGGGAGCACAGATACGCAGTATTTT
once | TRBJ2-4 | . | TRBV15 | CATSREGSRDTLAKNIQYF | TGTGCCACCAGCAGAGAAGGATCCCGGGACACCTTAGCCAAAAACATTCAGTACTTC
few | TRBJ2-5 | . | TRBV6-1 | CASSEGVVETQYF | TGTGCCAGCAGTGAAGGGGTTGTAGAGACCCAGTACTTC
. | TRBJ2-1 | TRBD1 | TRBV7-9 | CASSLQGDEYNEQFF | TGTGCCAGCAGCTTACAGGGGGATGAATACAATGAGCAGTTCTTC
. | TRBJ2-7 | . | TRBV5-1 | CASSVRGPTYEQYF | TGCGCCAGCAGCGTCAGGGGTCCCACCTACGAGCAGTACTTC
. | TRBJ2-3 | TRBD2 | TRBV28 | CASSWGGSSDTQYF | TGTGCCAGCAGTTGGGGAGGGAGTTCAGATACGCAGTATTTT
. | TRBJ2-3 | . | TRBV4-2 | CASSQDDGDTQYF | TGTGCCAGCAGCCAAGATGACGGGGATACGCAGTATTTT
. | TRBJ1-4 | . | TRBV28 | CATKGLYEKLFF | TGTGCCACCAAGGGATTGTATGAAAAACTGTTTTTT
. | TRBJ1-2 | . | TRBV21-1 | CASSKRGAWGQTYGYTF | TGTGCCAGCAGCAAGCGGGGTGCTTGGGGACAGACTTATGGCTACACCTTC
. | TRBJ1-2 | . | TRBV19 | CASSMGENYGYTF | TGTGCCAGTAGTATGGGAGAAAACTATGGCTACACCTTC
. | TRBJ1-1 | . | TRBV5-1 | CASNRGSENTEAFF | TGCGCCAGCAACCGGGGATCGGAGAACACTGAAGCTTTCTTT
. | TRBJ2-2 | TRBD1 | TRBV27 | CASSSPQRGQGPGELFF | TGTGCCAGCAGTTCCCCCCAGAGGGGACAGGGCCCCGGGGAGCTGTTTTTT
. | TRBJ2-1 | TRBD2 | TRBV2 | CASSELAGYNEQFF | TGTGCCAGCAGTGAACTAGCGGGGTACAATGAGCAGTTCTTC
few | TRBJ2-5 | . | TRBV7-6 | CASSRAQETQYF | TGTGCCAGCAGCCGTGCCCAAGAGACCCAGTACTTC
. | TRBJ1-3 | . | TRBV20-1 | CSARQGNTIYF | TGCAGTGCTAGACAGGGGAACACCATATATTTT
. | TRBJ1-1 | . | TRBV19 | CASSIITTFRVPRAGRNTEAFF | TGTGCCAGTAGTATAATTACGACCTTCCGGGTACCGCGGGCAGGACGGAACACTGAAGCTTTCTTT
few | TRBJ2-7 | . | TRBV5-5 | CASSLVSFRTPYEQYF | TGTGCCAGCAGCTTGGTATCCTTCCGAACGCCCTACGAGCAGTACTTC
. | TRBJ2-1 | . | TRBV7-9 | CASSLWGGGPSNEQFF | TGTGCCAGCAGCTTATGGGGAGGCGGCCCCTCCAATGAGCAGTTCTTC
. | TRBJ1-2 | . | TRBV7-9 | CASSPEAGGYYGYTF | TGTGCCAGCAGCCCAGAGGCCGGGGGATACTATGGCTACACCTTC
. | TRBJ2-2 | TRBD1 | TRBV6-1 | CASSERDRETGELFF | TGTGCCAGCAGTGAAAGGGACAGGGAAACCGGGGAGCTGTTTTTT
few | TRBJ2-4 | TRBD2 | TRBV9 | CASSVSGTIGDIQYF | TGTGCCAGCAGCGTGTCCGGGACTATCGGGGACATTCAGTACTTC
. | TRBJ2-3 | TRBD2 | TRBV9 | CASSVSLGTSAHTDTQYF | TGTGCCAGCAGCGTCTCCCTGGGGACTAGCGCCCACACAGATACGCAGTATTTT
. | TRBJ2-6 | . | TRBV5-1 | CASSLAPGHFSGANVLTF | TGCGCCAGCAGCTTGGCCCCGGGACACTTCTCTGGGGCCAACGTCCTGACTTTC
. | TRBJ1-3 | . | TRBV6-5 | CASRPYSGNTIYF | TGTGCCAGCAGGCCGTACTCTGGAAACACCATATATTTT
few | TRBJ2-6 | . | TRBV9 | CASSVRSSGANVLTF | TGTGCCAGCAGCGTACGGAGCTCTGGGGCCAACGTCCTGACTTTC
few | TRBJ2-5 | . | TRBV27 | CASRRGETQYF | TGTGCCAGCCGGCGGGGAGAGACCCAGTACTTC
few | TRBJ2-3 | . | TRBV19 | CASSTISTRATDTQYF | TGTGCCAGTAGTACAATATCTACCAGGGCCACAGATACGCAGTATTTT